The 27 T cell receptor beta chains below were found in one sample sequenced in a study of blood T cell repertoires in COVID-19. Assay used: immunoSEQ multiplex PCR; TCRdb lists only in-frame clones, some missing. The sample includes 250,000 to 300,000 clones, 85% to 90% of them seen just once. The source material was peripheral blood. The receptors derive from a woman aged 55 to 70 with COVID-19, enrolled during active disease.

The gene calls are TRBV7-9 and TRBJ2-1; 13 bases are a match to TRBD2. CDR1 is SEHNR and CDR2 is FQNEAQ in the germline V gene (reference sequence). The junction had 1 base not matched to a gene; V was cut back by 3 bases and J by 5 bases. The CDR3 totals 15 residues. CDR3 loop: CASSLGLAGNNEQFF. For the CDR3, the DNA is TGTGCCAGCAGCTTGGGACTAGCGGGAAACAATGAGCAGTTCTTC.

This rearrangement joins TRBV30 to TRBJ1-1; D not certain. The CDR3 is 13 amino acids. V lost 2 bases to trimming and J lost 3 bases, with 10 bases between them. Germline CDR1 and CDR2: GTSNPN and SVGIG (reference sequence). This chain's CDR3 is CAWSRGPDTEAFF. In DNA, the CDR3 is TGTGCCTGGAGTCGAGGGCCTGACACTGAAGCTTTCTTT.

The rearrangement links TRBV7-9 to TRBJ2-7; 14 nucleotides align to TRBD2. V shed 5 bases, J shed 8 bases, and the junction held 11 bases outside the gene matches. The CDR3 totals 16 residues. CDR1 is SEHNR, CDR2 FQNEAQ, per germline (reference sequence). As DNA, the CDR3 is TGTGCCAGCAGCAATTCCCCGGGACTAGCGGGAGCGAAGCAGTACTTC. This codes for CASSNSPGLAGAKQYF.

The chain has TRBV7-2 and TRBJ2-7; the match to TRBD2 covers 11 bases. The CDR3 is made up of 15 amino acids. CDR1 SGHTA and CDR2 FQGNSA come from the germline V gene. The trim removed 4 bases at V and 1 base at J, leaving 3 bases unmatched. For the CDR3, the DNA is TGTGCCAGCAGCTCCACTAGCGGGAGATCCTACGAGCAGTACTTC. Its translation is CASSSTSGRSYEQYF.

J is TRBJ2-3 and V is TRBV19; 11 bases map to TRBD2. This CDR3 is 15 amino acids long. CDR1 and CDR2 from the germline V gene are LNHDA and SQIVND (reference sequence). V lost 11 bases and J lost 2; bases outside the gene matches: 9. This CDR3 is CASEGSGRATDTQYF. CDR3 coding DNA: TGTGCCTCGGAGGGTAGCGGGAGGGCCACAGATACGCAGTATTTT.

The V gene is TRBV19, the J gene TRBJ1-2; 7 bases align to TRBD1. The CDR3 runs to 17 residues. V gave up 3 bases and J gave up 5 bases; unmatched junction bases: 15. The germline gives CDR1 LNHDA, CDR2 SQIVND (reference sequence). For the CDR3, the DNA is TGTGCCAGTAGTATGTTTGAGGGGGCAGGATTTCTTTATGGCTACACCTTC. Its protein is CASSMFEGAGFLYGYTF.

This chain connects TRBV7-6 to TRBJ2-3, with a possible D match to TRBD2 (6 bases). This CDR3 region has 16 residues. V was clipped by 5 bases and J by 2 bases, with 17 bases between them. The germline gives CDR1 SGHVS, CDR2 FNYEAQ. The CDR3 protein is CASSQNSGRNTDTQYF. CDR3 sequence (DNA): TGTGCCAGCAGCCAAAATAGCGGACGAAACACAGATACGCAGTATTTT.

The CDR3 reads CVRSRRLLNTEAFF. For the CDR3, the DNA is TGTGTCAGAAGTCGGCGGTTGTTGAACACTGAAGCTTTCTTT. This sequence joins TRBV7-5 and TRBJ1-1. TRBV7-5 is flagged as a pseudogene. This CDR3 comprises 14 residues.

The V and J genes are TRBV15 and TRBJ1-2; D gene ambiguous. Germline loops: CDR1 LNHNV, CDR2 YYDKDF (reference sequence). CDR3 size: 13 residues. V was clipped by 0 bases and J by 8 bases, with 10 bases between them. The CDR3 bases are TGTGCCACCAGCAGAGATCCACTCGAGGGCTACACCTTC. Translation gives CATSRDPLEGYTF.

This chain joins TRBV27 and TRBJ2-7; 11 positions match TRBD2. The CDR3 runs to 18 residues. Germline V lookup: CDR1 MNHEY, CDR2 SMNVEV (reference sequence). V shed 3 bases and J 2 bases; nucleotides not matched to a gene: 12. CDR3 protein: CASSLMSVAGGTPYEQYF. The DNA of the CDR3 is TGTGCCAGCAGTTTGATGTCGGTAGCGGGAGGGACACCCTACGAGCAGTACTTC.

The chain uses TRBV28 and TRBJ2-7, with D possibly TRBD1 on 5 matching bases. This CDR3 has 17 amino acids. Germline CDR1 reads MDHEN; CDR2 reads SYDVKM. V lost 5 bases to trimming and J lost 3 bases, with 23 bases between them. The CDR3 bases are TGTGCCAGCAGTCCCCTGGGGCAGGGTCGCGTGTTCTACGAGCAGTACTTC. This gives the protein CASSPLGQGRVFYEQYF.

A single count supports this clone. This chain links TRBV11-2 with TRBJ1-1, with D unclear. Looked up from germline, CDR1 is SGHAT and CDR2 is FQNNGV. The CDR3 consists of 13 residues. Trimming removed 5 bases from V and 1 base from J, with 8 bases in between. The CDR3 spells CASSKERNTEAFF. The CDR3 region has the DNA TGTGCCAGCAGCAAGGAGCGGAACACTGAAGCTTTCTTT.

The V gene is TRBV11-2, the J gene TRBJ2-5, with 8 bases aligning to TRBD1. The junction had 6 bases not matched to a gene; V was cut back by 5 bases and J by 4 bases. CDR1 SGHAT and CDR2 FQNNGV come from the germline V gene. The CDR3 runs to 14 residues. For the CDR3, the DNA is TGTGCCAGCAGCAGAGACAGGGGAGGAGAGACCCAGTACTTC. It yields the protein CASSRDRGGETQYF.

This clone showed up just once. This CDR3 reads CASSLLAGVGTEAFF. The CDR3 DNA is TGTGCCAGCAGTTTATTGGCAGGGGTGGGTACTGAAGCTTTCTTT. The rearrangement joins TRBV28 to TRBJ1-1; a possible D gene is TRBD1 (6 bases). Deletions cut 1 base from V and 5 bases from J, with 14 bases between. Germline-derived CDR1 and CDR2 are MDHEN and SYDVKM. This CDR3 has 15 residues.

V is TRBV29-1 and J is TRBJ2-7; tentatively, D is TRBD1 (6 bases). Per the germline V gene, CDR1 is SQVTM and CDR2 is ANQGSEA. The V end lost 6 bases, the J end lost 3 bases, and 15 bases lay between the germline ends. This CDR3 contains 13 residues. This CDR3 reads CSVSKQQGYEQYF. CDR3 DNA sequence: TGCAGCGTCAGCAAGCAACAGGGCTACGAGCAGTACTTC.

The chain's CDR3 is CASRDRGEKLFF. CDR3 coding DNA: TGTGCCAGCAGGGACAGGGGGGAAAAACTGTTTTTT. The genes are TRBV25-1 and TRBJ1-4, with TRBD1 matching over 10 bases. The CDR3 runs 12 residues. J gave up 8 bases and V 6 bases, and 0 bases lay outside the gene matches. Germline-derived CDR1 and CDR2 are MGHDK and SYGVNS. The whole variable domain, filled in from reference TRBV25-1 and TRBJ1-4, reads EADIYQTPRYLVIGTGKKITLECSQTMGHDKMYWYQQDPGMELHLIHYSYGVNSTEKGDLSSESTVSRIRTEHFPLTLESARPSHTSQYLCASRDRGEKLFFGSGTQLSVL.

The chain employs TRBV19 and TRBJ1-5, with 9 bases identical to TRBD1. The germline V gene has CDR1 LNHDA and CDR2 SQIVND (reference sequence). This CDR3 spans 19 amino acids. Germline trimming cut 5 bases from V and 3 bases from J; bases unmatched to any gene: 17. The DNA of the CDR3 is TGTGCCAGTAGTCCGCGTCCCGGGACAGGGAATCCATTCAATCAGCCCCAGCATTTT. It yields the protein CASSPRPGTGNPFNQPQHF.

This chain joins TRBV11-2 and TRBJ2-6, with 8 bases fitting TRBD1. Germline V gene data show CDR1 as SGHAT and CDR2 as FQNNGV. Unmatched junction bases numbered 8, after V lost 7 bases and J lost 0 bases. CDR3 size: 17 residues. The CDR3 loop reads CASTLGRGHSGANVLTF. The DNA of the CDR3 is TGTGCCAGCACCCTGGGCAGGGGGCACTCTGGGGCCAACGTCCTGACTTTC.

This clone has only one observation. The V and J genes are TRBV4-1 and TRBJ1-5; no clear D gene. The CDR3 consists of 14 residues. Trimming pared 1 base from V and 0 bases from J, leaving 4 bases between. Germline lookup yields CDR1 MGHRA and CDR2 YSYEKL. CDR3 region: CASSQAYSNQPQHF. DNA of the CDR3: TGCGCCAGCAGCCAAGCTTATAGCAATCAGCCCCAGCATTTT.

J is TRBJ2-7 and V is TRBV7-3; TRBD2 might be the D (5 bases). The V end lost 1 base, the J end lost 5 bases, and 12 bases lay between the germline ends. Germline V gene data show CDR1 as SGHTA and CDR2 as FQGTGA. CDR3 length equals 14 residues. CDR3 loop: CASSLILGLDEQYF. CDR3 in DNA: TGTGCCAGCAGCTTAATACTAGGTCTGGACGAGCAGTACTTC.

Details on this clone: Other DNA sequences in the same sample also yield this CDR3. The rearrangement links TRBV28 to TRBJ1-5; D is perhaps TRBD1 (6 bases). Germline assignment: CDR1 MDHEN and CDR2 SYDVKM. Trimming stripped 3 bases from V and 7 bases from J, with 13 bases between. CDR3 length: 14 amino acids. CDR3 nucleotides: TGTGCCAGCAGTTTCCCGGGGGGGGGCCAGCCCCAGCATTTT. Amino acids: CASSFPGGGQPQHF.

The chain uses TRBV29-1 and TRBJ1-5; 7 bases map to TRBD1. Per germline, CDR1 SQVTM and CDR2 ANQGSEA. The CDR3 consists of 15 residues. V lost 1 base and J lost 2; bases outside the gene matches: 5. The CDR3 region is CSVEVGTGGNQPQHF. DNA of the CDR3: TGCAGCGTTGAAGTAGGTACAGGGGGCAATCAGCCCCAGCATTTT.

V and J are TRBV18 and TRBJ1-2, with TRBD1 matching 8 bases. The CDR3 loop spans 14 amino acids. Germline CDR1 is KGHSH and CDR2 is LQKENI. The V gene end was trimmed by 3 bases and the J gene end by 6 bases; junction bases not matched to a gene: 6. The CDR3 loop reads CASSPTGGENGYTF. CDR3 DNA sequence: TGTGCCAGCTCACCTACAGGGGGAGAGAATGGCTACACCTTC.

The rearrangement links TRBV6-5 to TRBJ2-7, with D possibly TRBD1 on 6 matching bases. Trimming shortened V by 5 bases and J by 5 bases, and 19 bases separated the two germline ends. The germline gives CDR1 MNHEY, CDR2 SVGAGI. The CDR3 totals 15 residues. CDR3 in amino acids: CASSPQGHRADEQYF. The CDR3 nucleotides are TGTGCCAGCAGTCCCCAGGGGCACAGGGCGGACGAGCAGTACTTC.

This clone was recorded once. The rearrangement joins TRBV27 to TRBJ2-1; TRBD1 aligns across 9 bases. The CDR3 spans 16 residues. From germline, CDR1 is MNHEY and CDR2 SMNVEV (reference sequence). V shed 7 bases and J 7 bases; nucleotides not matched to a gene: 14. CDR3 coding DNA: TGTGCCAGCACCCCTCCAACCGGGACAGGGCTAAATGAGCAGTTCTTC. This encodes CASTPPTGTGLNEQFF.

This chain's CDR3 is CATDGGPDTQYF. The CDR3 DNA reads TGTGCCACCGACGGAGGGCCAGATACGCAGTATTTT. The chain uses TRBV19 and TRBJ2-3, with D possibly matching TRBD2 (6 bases). The CDR3 length is 12 residues. The V end was cut by 10 bases, the J end by 4 bases, with 12 bases between. Germline CDR1 and CDR2: LNHDA and SQIVND (reference sequence).

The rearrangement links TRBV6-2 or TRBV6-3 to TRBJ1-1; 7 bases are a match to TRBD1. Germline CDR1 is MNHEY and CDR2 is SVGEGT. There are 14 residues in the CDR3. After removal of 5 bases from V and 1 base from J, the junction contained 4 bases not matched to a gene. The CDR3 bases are TGTGCCAGCAGTCGGGGACAGCCGAACACTGAAGCTTTCTTT. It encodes CASSRGQPNTEAFF.